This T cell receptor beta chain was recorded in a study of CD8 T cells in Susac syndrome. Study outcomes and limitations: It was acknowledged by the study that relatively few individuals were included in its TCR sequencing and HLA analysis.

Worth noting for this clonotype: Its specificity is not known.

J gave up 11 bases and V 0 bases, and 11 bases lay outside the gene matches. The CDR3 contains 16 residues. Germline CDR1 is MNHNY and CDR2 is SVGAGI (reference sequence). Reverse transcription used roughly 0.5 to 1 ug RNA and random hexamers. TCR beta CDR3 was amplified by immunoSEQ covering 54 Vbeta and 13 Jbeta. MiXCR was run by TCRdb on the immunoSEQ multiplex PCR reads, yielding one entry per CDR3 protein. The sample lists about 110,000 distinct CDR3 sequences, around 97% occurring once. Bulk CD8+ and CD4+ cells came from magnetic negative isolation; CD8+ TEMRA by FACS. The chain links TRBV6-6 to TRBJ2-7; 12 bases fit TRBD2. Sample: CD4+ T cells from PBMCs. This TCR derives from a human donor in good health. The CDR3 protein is CASSYSGGTSGSLEYF. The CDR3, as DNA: TGTGCCAGCAGTTACTCGGGTGGGACTAGCGGGTCTTTGGAGTACTTC.